The clone carrying this T cell receptor (beta chain) turned up a few times. This entry is derived from a study of blood T cell repertoires in COVID-19. At the level of the study: Collection of acute and convalescent COVID-19 samples took place in the United States, Italy and Spain.

Using immunoSEQ multiplex PCR, the repertoire was profiled, and TCRdb retains in-frame clones only, with some absent. The table records roughly 300,000 clones, 70% to 90% of them present only once. J lost 4 bases, V lost 2 bases, and 4 bases had no gene match. Looked up from germline, CDR1 is MNHNS and CDR2 is SASEGT. The CDR3 has 15 amino acids. This study enrolled people aged 18 to 89 from 20 to 25 US geographic areas. Cohort assignment relied on participant-reported clinical history. This receptor was taken from a woman under 40 who had recovered from COVID-19. The chain employs TRBV6-1 and TRBJ2-3, with TRBD2 matching 9 bases. The specimen was PBMCs or T cells enriched from blood (not recorded which). Here the CDR3 DNA reads TGTGCCAGCAGTGAAATAGGCGGGGGGGCAGATACGCAGTATTTT. Translated: CASSEIGGGADTQYF.